This T cell receptor (beta chain) was recovered during a study of T-cell memory formation after mild COVID-19. CDR1 SEHNR and CDR2 FQNEAQ come from the germline V gene (reference sequence). The CDR3 runs to 18 residues. Trimming took 4 bases from V and 5 from J; bases not matched to a gene: 16. TCRdb called the 5' RACE reads again in MiXCR, with one record for every CDR3 protein. The sample carries 250,000 to 350,000 distinct CDR3 sequences, 13% to 15% recorded once. There are many counts of this clonotype. What it binds is not known. Study-level points and caveats: Clones shrinking between day 15 and 85 showed a balanced CD4/CD8 split, and those that grew later tilted toward CD4+.

What was sequenced was PBMCs or a T cell subset sorted from them (not recorded which). The TCR sequence derives from a young man who had mild COVID-19 (a few samples of this study predate the infection). Cell type and time point are not known. The chain uses TRBV7-9 and TRBJ2-5, with 10 positions matching TRBD2. CDR3 sequence reads: CASSSPGHSGGISETQYF. The CDR3 nucleotides are TGTGCCAGCAGCTCCCCGGGGCATAGCGGGGGGATCTCGGAGACCCAGTACTTC.